Presented here are 17 T cell receptor beta chains from one specimen sequenced in a study of cytomegalovirus exposure and HLA in healthy donors. TCRdb's table, derived via immunoSEQ multiplex PCR, lists solely in-frame clones and lacks some. Among 100,000 to 150,000 clones listed, about 91% were seen once. The sample comprised PBMCs. The receptors originated from a woman between 18 and 29 years old in good health and CMV-seronegative.

The rearrangement joins TRBV11-2 to TRBJ2-7; possibly TRBD1 for D (6 bases). Trimming took off 5 bases at V and 2 bases at J, with 10 bases between the two ends. This CDR3 region has 13 residues. Germline CDR1 and CDR2: SGHAT and FQNNGV. CDR3 loop: CASSRDTAYEQYF. CDR3 coding DNA: TGTGCCAGCAGCCGGGACACAGCCTACGAGCAGTACTTC.

This CDR3 reads CASRLAGTSGGQYF. In DNA, the CDR3 is TGTGCCAGCAGGCTCGCCGGGACTAGCGGGGGACAGTACTTC. The chain employs TRBV6-1 and TRBJ2-5; 14 bases agree with TRBD2. CDR3 length: 14 residues. From germline, CDR1 is MNHNS and CDR2 SASEGT. The J segment lost 11 bases and the V segment lost 6 bases, leaving 8 bases of the junction unmatched.

V gene TRBV5-4 combines with J gene TRBJ2-3, with TRBD2 matching over 10 bases. Germline lookup yields CDR1 SGHNT and CDR2 YYREEE (reference sequence). J gave up 2 bases and V 0 bases, and 9 bases lay outside the gene matches. There are 18 residues in the CDR3. CDR3 region: CASSLGTSGGSLTDTQYF. The CDR3 DNA reads TGTGCCAGCAGCTTGGGGACTAGCGGCGGGTCGCTCACAGATACGCAGTATTTT.

Comments on this clone: One end of the junction is discordant with germline, which a read error may explain. The chain carries TRBV5-1 and TRBJ2-1; D unclear. This CDR3 is built from 11 residues. Germline CDR1 SGHRS, CDR2 YFSETQ. CDR3 loop: CASSRYNEQFF. The DNA for the CDR3 is TGTGCCAGCAGCCGTTACAATGAGCAGTTCTTC.

A few counts support this clone. The V gene is TRBV6-1, the J gene TRBJ1-4, with D perhaps TRBD1 (5 bases). This CDR3 is 16 amino acids long. Trimming shortened V by 3 bases and J by 6 bases, and 17 bases separated the two germline ends. The germline V gene encodes CDR1 MNHNS and CDR2 SASEGT. CDR3 amino acids: CASSEGSGSGDEKLFF. The CDR3 bases are TGTGCCAGCAGTGAGGGCTCAGGGTCGGGGGATGAAAAACTGTTTTTT.

The V gene is TRBV29-1, the J gene TRBJ2-5; D is ambiguous. Germline-derived CDR1 and CDR2 are SQVTM and ANQGSEA. The CDR3 length is 12 residues. Trimming shortened V by 3 bases and J by 0 bases, and 5 bases separated the two germline ends. CDR3 nucleotides: TGCAGCGTTGAGGCATACCAAGAGACCCAGTACTTC. This encodes CSVEAYQETQYF.

This chain joins TRBV7-9 and TRBJ2-1; TRBD2 matches 7 bases. Germline V gives CDR1 SEHNR, CDR2 FQNEAQ (reference sequence). With 8 bases clipped from V and 9 bases from J, the junction kept 4 bases outside the gene matches. The CDR3 totals 11 residues. CDR3 protein: CASGGEVEQFF. In DNA, the CDR3 is TGTGCCAGCGGGGGGGAGGTTGAGCAGTTCTTC.

The chain couples TRBV4-2 to TRBJ2-7; TRBD2 might be the D (6 bases). V gave up 4 bases and J gave up 5 bases, with 9 bases separating them. CDR1 is LGHNA and CDR2 is YNFKEQ in the germline V gene. CDR3 size: 12 residues. DNA of the CDR3: TGTGCCAGCAGCCCTGGAGGGAACGAGCAGTACTTC. It yields the protein CASSPGGNEQYF.

J is TRBJ2-1 and V is TRBV6-6; the D gene is possibly TRBD1 (5 bases). CDR1 and CDR2 (germline): MNHNY, SVGAGI (reference sequence). Trimming removed 2 bases from V and 3 bases from J, with 8 bases in between. The CDR3 covers 14 residues. CDR3 in amino acids: CASSYSQGYNEQFF. The CDR3 DNA reads TGTGCCAGCAGTTACAGTCAGGGCTACAATGAGCAGTTCTTC.

The rearrangement joins TRBV5-4 to TRBJ2-7; tentatively, D is TRBD2 (5 bases). CDR1 and CDR2 (germline): SGHNT, YYREEE (reference sequence). The V and J ends lost 2 bases and 1 base respectively, with 16 bases between them. The CDR3 runs 16 residues. The CDR3 DNA follows: TGTGCCAGCAGCTTTCTAGTGGGCCCGGGGTCCTACGAGCAGTACTTC. This codes for CASSFLVGPGSYEQYF.

The chain employs TRBV11-3 and TRBJ2-3; 8 bases align to TRBD1. V was clipped by 5 bases and J by 1 base; unmatched bases: 5. Germline assignment: CDR1 SGHNT and CDR2 YENEEA. The CDR3 consists of 15 residues. The CDR3 here is CASSHRGTGTDTQYF. The CDR3, as DNA: TGTGCCAGCAGCCACAGGGGGACTGGCACAGATACGCAGTATTTT. Combining the CDR3 with reference TRBV11-3 and TRBJ2-3 gives the whole variable domain EAGVVQSPRYKIIEKKQPVAFWCNPISGHNTLYWYLQNLGQGPELLIRYENEEAVDDSQLPKDRFSAERLKGVDSTLKIQPAELGDSAVYLCASSHRGTGTDTQYFGPGTRLTVL.

This chain uses TRBV4-3 with TRBJ1-1; perhaps TRBD1 as D (5 bases). The CDR3 extends over 13 amino acids. With 0 bases removed from V and 7 bases from J, the gap between germline ends came to 9 bases. From germline, CDR1 is LGHNA and CDR2 YSLEER. CDR3 residues: CASSQDTGVEAFF. CDR3 nucleotides: TGCGCCAGCAGCCAAGATACGGGGGTTGAAGCTTTCTTT.

This chain links TRBV4-2 with TRBJ2-6; D is uncertain. V lost 1 base and J lost 4, with 5 bases in between. The germline CDR1 and CDR2 sequences are LGHNA and YNFKEQ. The CDR3 loop spans 14 amino acids. CDR3 sequence reads: CASSQVSGANVLTF. The CDR3 DNA follows: TGTGCCAGCAGCCAAGTCTCCGGGGCCAACGTCCTGACTTTC.

The chain couples TRBV30 to TRBJ1-2; possible D gene TRBD1, 6 bases. Trimming pared 5 bases from V and 1 base from J, leaving 20 bases between. Germline loops: CDR1 GTSNPN, CDR2 SVGIG (reference sequence). The CDR3 is made up of 16 amino acids. The CDR3 DNA is TGTGCCTGGTACAGGGCAACGCAAAACTATAACTATGGCTACACCTTC. Protein sequence: CAWYRATQNYNYGYTF.

The chain joins TRBV18 to TRBJ2-1; 8 bases are a match to TRBD1. CDR3 length equals 13 residues. Germline V gives CDR1 KGHSH, CDR2 LQKENI. V was pared by 3 bases and J by 6 bases, with 1 base of the junction left unmatched. The DNA of the CDR3 is TGTGCCAGCTCACCCGGACAGGGCAATGAGCAGTTCTTC. This encodes CASSPGQGNEQFF.

This clone showed up just once. V usage is TRBV7-2 and J usage is TRBJ2-3, with 8 bases lining up with TRBD2. The CDR3 has 15 residues. Losses at the gene ends were 10 bases for V and 4 bases for J; bases not matched to a gene: 13. From germline, CDR1 is SGHTA and CDR2 FQGNSA. The CDR3 DNA is TGTGCCACTCACGAGGGACTAGGGGGTGCAGATACGCAGTATTTT. Translation gives CATHEGLGGADTQYF.

The chain links TRBV28 to TRBJ2-3; D may be TRBD2 (6 bases). The CDR3 loop spans 14 amino acids. From germline, CDR1 is MDHEN and CDR2 SYDVKM. The ends were cut back, 2 bases at V and 5 bases at J, with 11 bases in the middle. CDR3 residues: CASSLAGSLDTQYF. Written as DNA, the CDR3 is TGTGCCAGCAGTTTAGCGGGGTCCTTAGATACGCAGTATTTT. The entire variable domain, with the rest obtained from reference TRBV28 and TRBJ2-3, is as follows: DVKVTQSSRYLVKRTGEKVFLECVQDMDHENMFWYRQDPGLGLRLIYFSYDVKMKEKGDIPEGYSVSREKKERFSLILESASTNQTSMYLCASSLAGSLDTQYFGPGTRLTVL.